Only a few counts were recorded for the clone carrying this T cell receptor (beta chain). TCRdb re-called the 5' RACE reads with MiXCR, one entry per CDR3 protein. Of 60,000 to 75,000 distinct CDR3 sequences listed, about 10% are singletons. This entry is derived from a study of early T cells in non-severe SARS-CoV-2 infection. The germline CDR1 and CDR2 sequences are MNHNS and SASEGT. The V gene lost 8 bases and the J gene lost 7 bases, with 18 bases spanning the gap. The CDR3 spans 14 residues. V gene TRBV6-1 combines with J gene TRBJ1-5, with D perhaps TRBD1 (5 bases). Source: whole blood, taken at baseline. The TCR was taken from an adult who was a healthcare worker with PCR-confirmed SARS-CoV-2 infection or an uninfected control (not recorded which). The CDR3 is CASCSSGGFQPQHF. The CDR3 DNA reads as TGTGCCAGCTGTAGCTCGGGGGGATTCCAGCCCCAGCATTTT.